This section outlines one TCR beta chain sequence together with its context. This CDR3 is 12 amino acids long. J was trimmed by 7 bases and V by 5 bases; bases with no gene match: 2. In germline, CDR1 is LNHDA, CDR2 SQIVND (reference sequence). The data derive from a study of T cell changes during pregnancy in multiple sclerosis. Clones were sequenced by immunoSEQ multiplex PCR, and TCRdb holds only the in-frame ones, with some missing. The data show 70,000 to 95,000 clones, about nine tenths seen once. The chain employs TRBV19 and TRBJ1-2; TRBD1 matches 9 bases. The TCR sequence derives from a female donor with multiple sclerosis, enrolled in a pregnancy study. The sequencing here drew on CD4+ T cells from peripheral blood mononuclear cells, taken in the second trimester of pregnancy. As DNA, the CDR3 is TGTGCCAGTAGTCGGACAGGGGCTGGCTACACCTTC. Encoded protein: CASSRTGAGYTF.